A single sample is the source of the 16 T cell receptor beta chains below, sequenced in a study of blood T cell repertoires in COVID-19. The data were produced by immunoSEQ multiplex PCR, yet TCRdb's version contains in-frame clones alone and is incomplete. In the table there are about 44,000 clones, 87% of which are singletons. Source material: peripheral blood. The source is a human donor in a cohort sampled during active COVID-19.

J is TRBJ2-1 and V is TRBV18; TRBD2 aligns across 13 bases. The CDR3 consists of 18 residues. CDR1 and CDR2 (germline): KGHSH, LQKENI. The V and J ends lost 0 bases and 8 bases, in that order; junction bases with no gene match: 10. CDR3 sequence reads: CASSPPWTSGRGRYEQFF. The CDR3 DNA follows: TGTGCCAGCTCACCACCGTGGACTAGCGGGAGAGGGAGGTATGAGCAGTTCTTC.

V and J are TRBV21-1 and TRBJ2-7; the D segment call TRBD1 is taken from the table without a DNA check. TRBV21-1 is shown as a pseudogene. This CDR3 is 18 amino acids long. The DNA for the CDR3 is TGTGCCAGCAGCCACCCCGACATAGAACAATACCCCTCCTACGAGCAGTACTTC. It specifies CASSHPDIEQYPSYEQYF.

The chain employs TRBV7-9 and TRBJ2-3; unclear D gene. CDR3 size: 14 residues. The germline CDR1 and CDR2 sequences are SEHNR and FQNEAQ (reference sequence). V was trimmed by 3 bases and J by 0 bases, leaving 7 bases between them. The CDR3 reads CASSFSTSTDTQYF. CDR3 coding DNA: TGTGCCAGCAGCTTTTCAACTAGCACAGATACGCAGTATTTT. The complete variable domain, with remaining parts taken from reference TRBV7-9 and TRBJ2-3, reads DTGVSQNPRHKITKRGQNVTFRCDPISEHNRLYWYRQTLGQGPEFLTYFQNEAQLEKSRLLSDRFSAERPKGSFSTLEIQRTEQGDSAMYLCASSFSTSTDTQYFGPGTRLTVL.

In DNA, the CDR3 is TGTGCCAGCAGCTTACGAGAGCGAGATACGCAGTATTTT. Its translation is CASSLRERDTQYF. J is TRBJ2-3 and V is TRBV7-8, with D unresolved. CDR1 and CDR2 (germline): SGHVS, FQNEAQ. The CDR3 has 13 amino acids. Trimming cost V 2 bases and J 5 bases, with 8 bases left between them.

The chain has TRBV3-1 (or the pseudogene TRBV3-2) and TRBJ2-5, with TRBD2 matching 16 bases. The germline V gene has CDR1 LGHDT and CDR2 YNNKEL (reference sequence). This CDR3 is built from 20 residues. The trim removed 1 base at V and 7 bases at J, leaving 15 bases unmatched. CDR3 coding DNA: TGTGCCAGCAGCCAAGCCGGGACTAGCGGGAGGGCCGGAGTTTTGGGGACCCAGTACTTC. Translation: CASSQAGTSGRAGVLGTQYF.

V and J are TRBV19 and TRBJ1-2, with no clear D. CDR1 is LNHDA and CDR2 is SQIVND in the germline V gene (reference sequence). This CDR3 spans 11 amino acids. V lost 4 bases to trimming and J lost 8 bases, with 8 bases between them. DNA for the CDR3: TGTGCCAGTAGTAACAGTCGCGGCTACACCTTC. The encoded protein is CASSNSRGYTF.

This clone was recorded once. The rearrangement joins TRBV4-1 to TRBJ2-7, with 11 bases lining up with TRBD2. CDR3 length: 16 amino acids. The V and J ends lost 4 bases and 3 bases, in that order; junction bases with no gene match: 8. Germline V CDR1 and CDR2: MGHRA, YSYEKL. The CDR3 is CASSPSSGRALYEQYF. Written as DNA, the CDR3 is TGCGCCAGCAGCCCCAGTAGCGGGAGGGCCCTCTACGAGCAGTACTTC.

The genes are TRBV2 and TRBJ2-5; 11 bases match TRBD2. Germline assignment: CDR1 SNHLY and CDR2 FYNNEI. CDR3 length: 16 amino acids. V lost 8 bases, J lost 7 bases, and 15 bases stayed unmatched. The CDR3 coding sequence is TGTGCCAGCTCCCAATCAGCTAGCGGGAGGTCCGGGACCCAGTACTTC. Protein product: CASSQSASGRSGTQYF.

The rearrangement uses TRBV7-6 and TRBJ1-1, with unresolved D. Germline V gene lookup returns CDR1 SGHVS and CDR2 FNYEAQ. Between the trimmed V and J ends, which lost 2 bases and 0 bases, there was a span of 13 bases. The CDR3 runs 16 residues. Here the CDR3 reads CASSLRLQAVNTEAFF. CDR3 DNA: TGTGCCAGCAGCTTAAGGCTCCAGGCCGTGAACACTGAAGCTTTCTTT.

The chain uses TRBV7-6 and TRBJ2-7; tentative D call: TRBD2 (5 bases). The germline gives CDR1 SGHVS, CDR2 FNYEAQ. The CDR3 is 14 residues long. Trimming left V 4 bases short and J 4 bases short, with 14 bases between. Here the CDR3 DNA reads TGTGCCAGCAGCTCAGTTTCAGGAGGTTACGAGCAGTACTTC. Translated, it gives CASSSVSGGYEQYF.

The chain combines TRBV27 with TRBJ2-7, with 14 positions matching TRBD2. The germline V gene has CDR1 MNHEY and CDR2 SMNVEV (reference sequence). This CDR3 has 15 residues. The V segment lost 6 bases and the J segment 7 bases; nucleotides outside the gene matches: 8. The CDR3 spells CASSQGLAGVWEQYF. The CDR3 region has the DNA TGTGCCAGCAGCCAGGGACTAGCGGGGGTCTGGGAGCAGTACTTC.

The rearrangement uses TRBV14 and TRBJ2-3; possible D gene TRBD2, 5 bases. Germline V gives CDR1 SGHDN, CDR2 FVKESK. Trimming pared 0 bases from V and 1 base from J, leaving 14 bases between. The CDR3 spans 17 residues. CDR3 sequence (DNA): TGTGCCAGCAGCCAAGACGAAGCGGTCCTCGGCACAGATACGCAGTATTTT. Its protein is CASSQDEAVLGTDTQYF.

The genes are TRBV1 and TRBJ2-4; the table's D call of TRBD2 was not tested on the DNA. TRBV1 is tagged as a pseudogene. CDR3 size: 19 residues. CDR3 in DNA: TGCACCAGCAGCCAATTTAGCGGGACGTCCTCCTTAGCCAAAAACATTCAGTACTTC. The encoded protein is CTSSQFSGTSSLAKNIQYF.

The rearrangement uses TRBV7-9 and TRBJ1-6, with D possibly matching TRBD1 (5 bases). Germline CDR1 reads SEHNR; CDR2 reads FQNEAQ (reference sequence). The V end was cut by 3 bases, the J end by 0 bases, with 9 bases between. The CDR3 runs 16 residues. CDR3 sequence (DNA): TGTGCCAGCAGCTTGAACAGGAGCTCCTATAATTCACCCCTCCACTTT. Translation: CASSLNRSSYNSPLHF. Supplemented by reference TRBV7-9 and TRBJ1-6, the full variable domain reads DTGVSQNPRHKITKRGQNVTFRCDPISEHNRLYWYRQTLGQGPEFLTYFQNEAQLEKSRLLSDRFSAERPKGSFSTLEIQRTEQGDSAMYLCASSLNRSSYNSPLHFGNGTRLTVT.

The rearrangement joins TRBV19 to TRBJ2-3; possible D gene TRBD1, 6 bases. Germline V lookup: CDR1 LNHDA, CDR2 SQIVND (reference sequence). There are 15 residues in the CDR3. Trimming left V 4 bases short and J 4 bases short, with 15 bases between. DNA for the CDR3: TGTGCCAGTAGTAGCTGGCAGGGGCATGCAGATACGCAGTATTTT. It is translated as CASSSWQGHADTQYF.

The chain couples TRBV3-1 (or the pseudogene TRBV3-2) to TRBJ2-4; the match to TRBD1 covers 8 bases. The trim removed 2 bases at V and 1 base at J, leaving 19 bases unmatched. Germline V gene data show CDR1 as LGHDT and CDR2 as YNNKEL (reference sequence). This CDR3 contains 21 residues. The CDR3 nucleotides are TGTGCCAGCAGCCAATTCGGCAGGACAGGGATTGGAAGGAGGGCCAAAAACATTCAGTACTTC. Protein sequence: CASSQFGRTGIGRRAKNIQYF.